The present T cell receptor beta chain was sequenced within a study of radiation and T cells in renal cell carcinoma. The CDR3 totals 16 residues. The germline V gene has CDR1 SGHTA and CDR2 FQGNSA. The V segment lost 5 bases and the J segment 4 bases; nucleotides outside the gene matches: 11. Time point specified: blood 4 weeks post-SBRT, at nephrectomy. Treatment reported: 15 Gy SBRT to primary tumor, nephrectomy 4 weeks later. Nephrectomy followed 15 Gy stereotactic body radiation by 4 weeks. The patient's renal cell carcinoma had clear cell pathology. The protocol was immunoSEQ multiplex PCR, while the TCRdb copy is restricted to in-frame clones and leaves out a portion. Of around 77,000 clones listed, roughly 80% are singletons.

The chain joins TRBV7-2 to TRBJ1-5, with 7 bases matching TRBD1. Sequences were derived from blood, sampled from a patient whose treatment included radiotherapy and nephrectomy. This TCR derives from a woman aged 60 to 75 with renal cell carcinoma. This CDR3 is CASSTRTGANNQPQHF. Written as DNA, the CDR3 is TGTGCCAGCAGCACAAGGACAGGCGCCAATAATCAGCCCCAGCATTTT.